This T cell receptor beta chain was obtained from a study of beta chain features in type 1 diabetes. Trimming took 1 base from V and 4 from J, leaving 10 bases between them. This CDR3 spans 15 amino acids. CDR1 SGHAT and CDR2 FQNNGV come from the germline V gene. The study reverse transcribed the entire isolated RNA, so it sequenced expressed TCRB transcripts. The protocol was immunoSEQ multiplex PCR, while the TCRdb copy is restricted to in-frame clones and leaves out a portion. The sample includes roughly 380,000 clones, about 20% of them seen just once. This clone was detected only a few times. The sample consisted of naive CD4+ T cells from blood. This TCR was recovered from a woman aged 18-29 years in good health. This chain uses TRBV11-2 with TRBJ2-2; D ambiguous. The CDR3 nucleotides are TGTGCCAGCAGCTTAGTTTTATCGGGCACCGGGGAGCTGTTTTTT. It specifies CASSLVLSGTGELFF. The full variable domain, rest sourced from reference TRBV11-2 and TRBJ2-2, is EAGVAQSPRYKIIEKRQSVAFWCNPISGHATLYWYQQILGQGPKLLIQFQNNGVVDDSQLPKDRFSAERLKGVDSTLKIQPAKLEDSAVYLCASSLVLSGTGELFFGEGSRLTVL.